The clone carrying this TCR beta chain was counted a few times. TCRalpha and TCRbeta libraries used 5'RACE with constant-segment primers and UMIs. In TCRdb, the 5' RACE reads were re-called with MiXCR into one record per CDR3 protein. The profile shows hundreds of thousands of distinct CDR3 sequences, around 17% of them singletons. This sample is part of a study of T-cell memory formation after mild COVID-19. About the research overall: For the most part, TCR clusters were specific to one donor.

Germline V gives CDR1 SEHNR, CDR2 FQNEAQ (reference sequence). Between the trimmed V and J ends, which lost 5 bases and 12 bases, there was a span of 13 bases. The CDR3 contains 11 residues. Sequenced: PBMCs or a T cell subset sorted from them (not recorded which). The sequence came from a man younger than 30 who had mild COVID-19 (a few samples of this study predate the infection). Cell type and time point are not known. This chain connects TRBV7-9 to TRBJ1-2; no clear D. Here the CDR3 DNA reads TGTGCCAGCAGCGCCGATTTCGTCCACACCTTC. This gives the protein CASSADFVHTF.